Shown below are 25 T cell receptor beta chains from a single sample sequenced in a study of T-cell reconstitution after alpha-beta-depleted transplantation in children. Molecular barcoding with unique molecular identifiers was used for the TCRbeta library. TCRdb re-called the PCR reads with MiXCR, one entry per CDR3 protein. The sample includes hundreds of thousands of distinct CDR3 sequences, around 16% seen only once; the top ten take 0.8% to 1.1%. The source was PBMCs from the stem cell graft donor, collected from the stem cell graft. These TCRs come from a human donor who donated a stem cell graft to a child with acute myeloid leukemia.

Note on this clonotype: This may be a read error, as it is one base from a much larger clone. The rearrangement links TRBV6-5 to TRBJ2-1; a possible D gene is TRBD1 (5 bases). V dropped 2 bases and J dropped 10 bases, with 12 bases sitting between them. CDR3 length: 13 amino acids. Per germline, CDR1 MNHEY and CDR2 SVGAGI. The CDR3 here is CASSYQAGKEQFF. CDR3 bases: TGTGCCAGCAGTTACCAAGCAGGGAAGGAGCAGTTCTTC.

The chain carries TRBV30 and TRBJ2-5; weak D call: TRBD2 (5 bases). This CDR3 is 13 amino acids long. The germline V gene encodes CDR1 GTSNPN and CDR2 SVGIG (reference sequence). Deletions cut 5 bases from V and 3 bases from J, with 13 bases between. The CDR3 DNA reads as TGTGCCTGGGCTCGGACTGGGAAAGAGACCCAGTACTTC. Its translation is CAWARTGKETQYF.

This clonotype was counted between two and nine times. The chain is built from TRBV12-3 or TRBV12-4 and TRBJ2-3, with 7 nucleotides matching TRBD2. This CDR3 has 20 amino acids. V gave up 3 bases and J gave up 2 bases; unmatched junction bases: 20. Here the CDR3 reads CASSFGLADGNNRPTDTQYF. CDR3 DNA: TGTGCCAGCAGTTTCGGTCTAGCGGACGGGAACAACCGACCCACAGATACGCAGTATTTT.

This clonotype was counted only a few times. The chain recombines TRBV6-5 with TRBJ2-2; weak D call: TRBD1 (5 bases). The V end lost 1 base, the J end lost 3 bases, and 15 bases lay between the germline ends. There are 17 residues in the CDR3. Germline lookup yields CDR1 MNHEY and CDR2 SVGAGI. The CDR3 here is CASSYLLPTEDTGELFF. CDR3 in DNA: TGTGCCAGCAGTTACTTACTTCCGACAGAGGACACCGGGGAGCTGTTTTTT.

This clonotype was seen repeatedly, ten times or more. The chain employs TRBV20-1 and TRBJ1-1; 9 bases are a match to TRBD1. The germline gives CDR1 DFQATT, CDR2 SNEGSKA (reference sequence). Unmatched junction bases numbered 8, after V lost 2 bases and J lost 4 bases. The CDR3 consists of 15 residues. CDR3 in DNA: TGCAGTGCTAGATTGGGACAGGGTTGGGGCACTGAAGCTTTCTTT. Its translation: CSARLGQGWGTEAFF.

This clonotype was picked up a small number of times. The chain combines TRBV6-5 with TRBJ1-1; D uncertain. V was cut by 2 bases and J by 7 bases, with 5 bases left in between. Germline CDR1 MNHEY, CDR2 SVGAGI. The CDR3 sequence is 11 residues long. The CDR3 DNA reads as TGTGCCAGCAGTTACGCTTATGAAGCTTTCTTT. It specifies CASSYAYEAFF.

The gene calls are TRBV5-1 and TRBJ2-2; D may be TRBD2 (5 bases). Germline V lookup: CDR1 SGHRS, CDR2 YFSETQ. V was clipped by 4 bases and J by 5 bases, with 12 bases between them. The CDR3 runs to 14 residues. DNA of the CDR3: TGCGCCAGCAGCCGCGGGCAGTTTACCGGGGAGCTGTTTTTT. Amino acids: CASSRGQFTGELFF.

Comment on this clonotype: Being one base from a much bigger clone, this may be a read error. This chain links TRBV29-1 with TRBJ1-1; D is ambiguous. Trimming stripped 7 bases from V and 1 base from J, with 7 bases between. The CDR3 has 11 amino acids. Germline-derived CDR1 and CDR2 are SQVTM and ANQGSEA. CDR3 residues: CSAVSNTEAFF. The CDR3 DNA reads as TGCAGCGCCGTGTCGAACACTGAAGCTTTCTTT.

This clonotype was counted many times. The chain couples TRBV20-1 to TRBJ2-5; TRBD2 matches at 10 bases. The CDR3 covers 13 residues. J was trimmed by 2 bases and V by 4 bases; bases with no gene match: 1. Germline CDR1 DFQATT, CDR2 SNEGSKA (reference sequence). CDR3 protein: CSAKTSGQETQYF. Written as DNA, the CDR3 is TGCAGTGCTAAGACTAGCGGGCAAGAGACCCAGTACTTC.

This chain joins TRBV5-1 and TRBJ2-3; D remains unclear. CDR3 length: 16 residues. CDR1 is SGHRS and CDR2 is YFSETQ in the germline V gene. The ends were cut back, 0 bases at V and 6 bases at J, with 17 bases in the middle. The CDR3 loop reads CASSLVLSEFADTQYF. CDR3 coding DNA: TGCGCCAGCAGCTTGGTGTTGTCAGAATTCGCGGATACGCAGTATTTT.

This clonotype was seen repeatedly, ten times or more. The chain uses TRBV29-1 and TRBJ1-1; D might be TRBD1 (5 bases). Germline values: CDR1 SQVTM, CDR2 ANQGSEA. The CDR3 length is 12 residues. V dropped 2 bases and J dropped 5 bases, with 9 bases sitting between them. CDR3 sequence: CSVELGGTEAFF. CDR3 nucleotides: TGCAGCGTTGAATTGGGGGGAACTGAAGCTTTCTTT. Full variable domain (missing parts from reference TRBV29-1 and TRBJ1-1): SAVISQKPSRDICQRGTSLTIQCQVDSQVTMMFWYRQQPGQSLTLIATANQGSEATYESGFVIDKFPISRPNLTFSTLTVSNMSPEDSSIYLCSVELGGTEAFFGQGTRLTVV.

The genes are TRBV5-1 and TRBJ1-1; D gene ambiguous. This CDR3 spans 15 amino acids. V lost 4 bases and J lost 3, with 16 bases in between. The germline V gene has CDR1 SGHRS and CDR2 YFSETQ. Here the CDR3 reads CASSTRAGRDTEAFF. CDR3 DNA sequence: TGCGCCAGCAGCACCCGCGCGGGGAGGGACACTGAAGCTTTCTTT.

Many counts were recorded for this clonotype. One end of the junction varies from germline; a read error may be responsible. This chain connects TRBV12-3 or TRBV12-4 to TRBJ2-5; D is unclear. CDR3 length: 13 residues. The CDR3 DNA sequence: TGTGCCAGCAGTTTTGGAGTTCAGAGCTTCGGAGTCTTC. Encoded protein: CASSFGVQSFGVF.

This clonotype has ten or more counts. This chain uses TRBV12-3 or TRBV12-4 with TRBJ2-2; maybe TRBD1 (5 bases). Trimming pared 5 bases from V and 2 bases from J, leaving 15 bases between. This CDR3 comprises 16 residues. The CDR3 coding sequence is TGTGCCAGCAGTCCCCGGCGGCAGGGCAACACCGGGGAGCTGTTTTTT. It translates to CASSPRRQGNTGELFF.

The V call is TRBV20-1, the J call TRBJ2-1; 9 bases match TRBD2. The V segment lost 6 bases and the J segment 8 bases; nucleotides outside the gene matches: 14. There are 15 residues in the CDR3. The germline gives CDR1 DFQATT, CDR2 SNEGSKA (reference sequence). The CDR3 DNA reads TGCAGTGCCATTAAACCGGCTAGCGGGGACGATGAGCAGTTCTTC. Residues: CSAIKPASGDDEQFF.

At least ten counts were recorded for this clonotype. This chain uses TRBV20-1 with TRBJ1-1; D is possibly TRBD1 (5 bases). Germline CDR1 DFQATT, CDR2 SNEGSKA (reference sequence). The CDR3 length is 12 residues. Trimming stripped 8 bases from V and 0 bases from J, with 10 bases between. The CDR3 DNA follows: TGCAGTATGCGGGGCTTGAACACTGAAGCTTTCTTT. As protein: CSMRGLNTEAFF.

This clonotype was recorded at least ten times. V is TRBV20-1 and J is TRBJ1-4; TRBD1 matches 7 bases. Germline-derived CDR1 and CDR2 are DFQATT and SNEGSKA (reference sequence). With 5 bases clipped from V and 4 bases from J, the junction kept 7 bases outside the gene matches. This CDR3 is built from 14 residues. The CDR3 loop reads CSARRDSHNEKLFF. For the CDR3, the DNA is TGCAGTGCTCGACGGGACAGCCATAATGAAAAACTGTTTTTT.

This clonotype was found once. A much bigger clone sits one base away, suggesting this may be a read error. The rearrangement links TRBV12-3 or TRBV12-4 to TRBJ2-2; 8 bases line up with TRBD1. The V and J ends lost 5 bases and 7 bases, in that order; junction bases with no gene match: 9. The CDR3 has 15 residues. CDR3 protein: CASSLVPGTGGELFF. The CDR3 nucleotides read TGTGCCAGCAGTCTTGTGCCAGGGACAGGCGGGGAGCTGTTTTTT.

Only a few counts were recorded for this clonotype. The genes are TRBV6-1 and TRBJ2-3, with D possibly being TRBD2 (5 bases). Between the trimmed V and J ends, which lost 7 bases and 12 bases, there was a span of 23 bases. The CDR3 is made up of 14 amino acids. Germline-derived CDR1 and CDR2 are MNHNS and SASEGT. CDR3 nucleotide sequence: TGTGCCAGCACCCTGAGCAGCGGTAGCAGCGATCAGTATTTT. It encodes CASTLSSGSSDQYF.

Many counts were recorded for this clonotype. CDR3 protein: CASSSTYEQYV. The CDR3 DNA reads TGTGCCAGCAGTTCCACCTACGAGCAGTACGTC. The V call is TRBV28, the J call TRBJ2-7; D not resolved. This CDR3 contains 11 residues. Germline CDR1 MDHEN, CDR2 SYDVKM. Trimming removed 4 bases from V and 2 bases from J, with 3 bases in between.

The V gene is TRBV6-1, the J gene TRBJ2-2; 8 positions agree with TRBD2. Germline V gene sequence: CDR1 MNHNS, CDR2 SASEGT. V lost 6 bases and J lost 3; bases outside the gene matches: 3. This CDR3 has 14 amino acids. CDR3 sequence (DNA): TGTGCCAGCAGCGGGAGGGGATACACCGGGGAGCTGTTTTTT. Its protein is CASSGRGYTGELFF.

This chain links TRBV12-3 or TRBV12-4 with TRBJ2-1; 9 bases align to TRBD2. The CDR3 runs to 16 residues. V dropped 5 bases and J dropped 15; count of bases not matched to a gene: 20. The CDR3 is CASSPGDGGGAFVRFF. CDR3 nucleotide sequence: TGTGCCAGCAGTCCCGGTGATGGCGGGGGGGCCTTTGTTCGGTTCTTC.

This clonotype was seen more than once but under ten times. The CDR3 loop is CATSDLPVRLAGPLGNEQFF. The CDR3 region has the DNA TGTGCCACCAGTGATTTACCCGTGAGACTAGCGGGGCCCTTGGGGAATGAGCAGTTCTTC. The chain links TRBV24-1 to TRBJ2-1; 11 bases map to TRBD2. Germline CDR1 KGHDR, CDR2 SFDVKD. The length of the CDR3 is 20 residues. J was trimmed by 7 bases and V by 1 base; bases with no gene match: 17.

The CDR3 DNA is TGTGCCAGCATTCGCTCGGGCAAAACGGGAGAGACCCAGTACTTC. Translated: CASIRSGKTGETQYF. This chain joins TRBV28 and TRBJ2-5; D is uncertain. The CDR3 is 15 residues long. The V gene lost 7 bases and the J gene lost 4 bases, with 19 bases spanning the gap. Germline CDR1 is MDHEN and CDR2 is SYDVKM.

The sample holds many counts of this clonotype. J is TRBJ2-2 and V is TRBV20-1; D possibly corresponds to TRBD1 (6 bases). Germline-derived CDR1 and CDR2 are DFQATT and SNEGSKA (reference sequence). The CDR3 runs to 13 residues. Trimming cost V 5 bases and J 7 bases, with 14 bases left between them. CDR3 amino acids: CSASGTKNGELFF. The CDR3 nucleotides are TGCAGTGCTTCCGGGACAAAGAACGGGGAGCTGTTTTTT.